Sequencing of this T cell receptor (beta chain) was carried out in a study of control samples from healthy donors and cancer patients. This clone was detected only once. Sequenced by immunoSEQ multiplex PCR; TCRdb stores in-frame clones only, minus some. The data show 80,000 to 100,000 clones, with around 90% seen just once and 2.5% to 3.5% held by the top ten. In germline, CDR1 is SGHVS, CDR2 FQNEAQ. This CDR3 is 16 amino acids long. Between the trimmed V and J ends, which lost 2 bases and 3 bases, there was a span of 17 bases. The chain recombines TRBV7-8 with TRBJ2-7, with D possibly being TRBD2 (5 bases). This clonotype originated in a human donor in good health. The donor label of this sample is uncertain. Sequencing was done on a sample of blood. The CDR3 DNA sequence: TGTGCCAGCAGCTTATTTAGCTCCGATGCGGGCTACGAGCAGTACTTC. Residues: CASSLFSSDAGYEQYF.